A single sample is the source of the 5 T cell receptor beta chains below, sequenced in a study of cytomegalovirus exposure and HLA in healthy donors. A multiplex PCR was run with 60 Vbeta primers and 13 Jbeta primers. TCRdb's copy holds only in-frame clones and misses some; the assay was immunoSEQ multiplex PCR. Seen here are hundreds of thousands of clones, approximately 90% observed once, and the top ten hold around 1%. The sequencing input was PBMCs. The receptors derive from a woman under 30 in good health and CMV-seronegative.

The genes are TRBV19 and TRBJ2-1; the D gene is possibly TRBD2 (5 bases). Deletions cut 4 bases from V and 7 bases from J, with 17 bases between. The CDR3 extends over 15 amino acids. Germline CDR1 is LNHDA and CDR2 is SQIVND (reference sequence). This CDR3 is CASSTYSDFGNEQFF. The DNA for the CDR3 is TGTGCCAGTAGTACCTATAGCGATTTTGGGAATGAGCAGTTCTTC.

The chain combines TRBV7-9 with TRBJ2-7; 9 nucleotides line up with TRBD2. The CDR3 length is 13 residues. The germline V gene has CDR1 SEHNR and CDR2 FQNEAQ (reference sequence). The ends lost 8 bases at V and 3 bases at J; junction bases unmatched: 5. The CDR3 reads CASLAGGNYEQYF. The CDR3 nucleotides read TGTGCCAGCCTTGCGGGAGGGAACTACGAGCAGTACTTC.

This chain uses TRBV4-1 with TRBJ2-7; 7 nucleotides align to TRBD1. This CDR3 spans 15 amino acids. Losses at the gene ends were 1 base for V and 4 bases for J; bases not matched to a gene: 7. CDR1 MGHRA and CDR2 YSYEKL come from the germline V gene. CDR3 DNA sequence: TGCGCCAGCAGCCAAGGCTCAAACAGGGGATACGAGCAGTACTTC. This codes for CASSQGSNRGYEQYF.

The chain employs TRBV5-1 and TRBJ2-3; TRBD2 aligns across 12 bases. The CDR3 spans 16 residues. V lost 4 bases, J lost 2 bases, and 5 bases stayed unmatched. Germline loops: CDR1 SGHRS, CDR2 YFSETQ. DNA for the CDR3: TGCGCCAGCAGCCCGCTAGCGGGGGGGACCACAGATACGCAGTATTTT. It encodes CASSPLAGGTTDTQYF.

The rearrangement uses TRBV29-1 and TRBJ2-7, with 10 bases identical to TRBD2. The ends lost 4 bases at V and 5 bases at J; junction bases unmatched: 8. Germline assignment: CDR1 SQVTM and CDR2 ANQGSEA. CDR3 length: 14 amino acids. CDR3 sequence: CSVGPTSGIDEQYF. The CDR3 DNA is TGCAGCGTTGGTCCAACTAGCGGGATAGACGAGCAGTACTTC.